The clone carrying this TCR beta chain has more than one count but fewer than ten. This entry comes from a study of T cells in Graves' hyperthyroidism and ophthalmopathy. Diagnostic decisions used clinical symptoms, serum thyroxine and TRAb, thyroid ultrasound and orbital computed tomography. Amplification targeted TCR beta CDR3 regions from RNA transcripts. First-round RT-PCR targeting the TCR CDR3 was performed with the HTBI primer set. MiXCR, run by TCRdb on the multiplex PCR reads, gives a single entry per CDR3 protein. The repertoire holds 480,000 or so distinct CDR3 sequences, over 13% seen once, with over 15% in the top ten. The CDR3 has 15 residues. Germline V gene data show CDR1 as KGHSH and CDR2 as LQKENI. The trim removed 5 bases at V and 1 base at J, leaving 5 bases unmatched.

The chain has TRBV18 and TRBJ2-7; 10 bases are a match to TRBD1. What was sequenced was blood. This receptor was taken from a woman aged 18-35 years with Graves' hyperthyroidism. CDR3 loop: CASSTGQGSSYEQYV. The DNA for the CDR3 is TGTGCCAGCTCAACGGGACAGGGGTCTTCCTACGAGCAGTACGTC.